The T cell receptor (beta chain) under discussion was sequenced for a study of blood T cell repertoires in COVID-19. Study-level background: COVID-19 samples collected from the United States, Italy and Spain covered acute and convalescent phases. T cells, B-cell-depleted T cells, or PBMCs supplied cDNA or gDNA.

CDR3 size: 17 residues. Germline values: CDR1 SGHRS, CDR2 YFSETQ. The V end lost 4 bases, the J end lost 0 bases, and 20 bases lay between the germline ends. Per the authors' pipeline: Reference gene primer amplification gave estimated nucleated cell counts. Repertoires were generated with immunoSEQ multiplex PCR, while TCRdb's copy carries only in-frame clones and drops some. The V and J calls and clone size were taken over from that table, and D and trimming were inferred from the DNA. The profile shows about 300,000 clones, approximately 88% of them singletons. This clonotype was obtained from a woman in her 30s who had recovered from COVID-19. Specimen: peripheral blood. The J gene is TRBJ2-7, the V gene TRBV5-1, with a weak D call TRBD1 (5 bases). The CDR3 spells CASSPSLGAVTSYEQYF. CDR3 nucleotides: TGCGCCAGCAGCCCTTCCCTTGGGGCAGTTACCTCCTACGAGCAGTACTTC.